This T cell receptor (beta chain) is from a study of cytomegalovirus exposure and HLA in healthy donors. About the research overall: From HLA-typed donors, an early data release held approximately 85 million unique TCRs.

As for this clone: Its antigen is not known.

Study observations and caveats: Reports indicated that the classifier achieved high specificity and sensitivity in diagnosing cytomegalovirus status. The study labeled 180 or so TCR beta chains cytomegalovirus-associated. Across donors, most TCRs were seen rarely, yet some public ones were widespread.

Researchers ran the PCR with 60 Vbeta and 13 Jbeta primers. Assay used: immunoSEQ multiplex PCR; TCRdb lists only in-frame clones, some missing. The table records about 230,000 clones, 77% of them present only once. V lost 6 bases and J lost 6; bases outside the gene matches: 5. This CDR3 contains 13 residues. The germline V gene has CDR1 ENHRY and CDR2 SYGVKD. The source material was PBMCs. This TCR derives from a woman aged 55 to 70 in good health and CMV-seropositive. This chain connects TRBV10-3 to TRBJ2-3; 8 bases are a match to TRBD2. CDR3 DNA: TGTGCCATCAGGGCGGGGGGACGGGATACGCAGTATTTT. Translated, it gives CAIRAGGRDTQYF.